The rows below give T cell receptor beta chains drawn from one sample of a study of cytomegalovirus exposure and HLA in healthy donors. Using immunoSEQ multiplex PCR, the repertoire was profiled, and TCRdb retains in-frame clones only, with some absent. The top ten clones hold roughly 6.8% of a sample with around 150,000 clones, 79% of them seen once. The sample comprised PBMCs. All receptors come from a man aged 35 to 55 in good health and CMV-seropositive. Both conserved end residues are part of each CDR3. Not every row has a clone size; where given, it reads once, few, many or a size class.

>TRBJ2-2|TRBV28|NA
CASSWGTSGSFWELFF
>TRBJ1-2|TRBV4-1|once
CASSHLDRVDYGYTF
>TRBJ2-1|TRBV5-1|NA
CASSLPGLVNEQFF
>TRBJ2-1|TRBV7-2|NA
CASSLAGTSTHEQFF
>TRBJ1-1|TRBV27|NA
CASTPIQGGWAEAFF
>TRBJ2-5|TRBV5-1|once
CASSFEREETQYF
>TRBJ2-1|TRBV27|NA
CASSPGTSGYNEQFF
>TRBJ1-2|TRBV10-3|NA
CAISGGYGYTF
>TRBJ1-1|TRBV11-2|NA
CASSFERSTEAFF
>TRBJ2-1|TRBV2|NA
CASSELGVAGDNEQFF
>TRBJ2-1|TRBV6-5|NA
CASSEETYNEQFF
>TRBJ1-2|TRBV5-1|few
CASSLGGENYGYTF
>TRBJ2-1|TRBV7-6|NA
CASSGSGQFNEQFF
>TRBJ1-5|TRBV30|NA
CAWSPYERQPQHF
>TRBJ2-1|TRBV14|NA
CASSPPQGAGGPNEQFF
>TRBJ2-1|TRBV7-9|NA
CASSLARGTTRDVEQFF
>TRBJ2-7|TRBV7-9|NA
CASSDMRGGLREDPFEQYF
>TRBJ2-3|TRBV6-5|NA
CASSLTGVSTDTQYF
>TRBJ2-3|TRBV11-2|NA
CASSLEGQVSTDTQYF
>TRBJ1-1|TRBV29-1|NA
CSVDEGARTEAFF
>TRBJ1-1|TRBV18|few
CASSPAGVDTEAFF
>TRBJ2-7|TRBV7-9|few
CSSSLSGDEQYF
>TRBJ2-3|TRBV28|NA
CASSFLEIAGGTDTQYF
>TRBJ1-2|TRBV6-1|NA
CASTTSGKGGYTF
>TRBJ1-1|TRBV7-8|NA
CASSLGASNTEAFF
>TRBJ1-5|TRBV15|NA
CATSRDLGGRGNQPQHF
>TRBJ2-1|TRBV25-1|NA
CASSEYEGRSSYNEQFF
>TRBJ2-1|TRBV27|NA
CASSLAGAVSNEQFF
>TRBJ2-1|TRBV29-1|NA
CSAPPGLAGLGRMKGQFF
>TRBJ2-7|TRBV7-8|NA
CASSLAAGPSYEQYF
>TRBJ1-2|TRBV10-3|NA
CAIMGQGGDYGYTF
>TRBJ2-5|TRBV9|NA
CASSVGAGLGETQYF
>TRBJ2-1|TRBV7-9|NA
CASSLLTAYNEQFF
>TRBJ2-5|TRBV27|NA
CASSIRGGAGETQYF
>TRBJ2-1|TRBV5-1|NA
CASSFTSGSNEQFF
>TRBJ2-5|TRBV19|NA
CASGEGRQETQYF
>TRBJ2-7|TRBV5-5|NA
CASSLWQGRDDEQYF
>TRBJ1-2|TRBV5-6|NA
CASTRGLGGYTF
>TRBJ2-5|TRBV7-6|NA
CASSFQPAGGIETQYF
>TRBJ2-1|TRBV29-1|NA
CSVVERGKRGSSYNEQFF
>TRBJ2-7|TRBV20-1|NA
CSASSPGGQYF
>TRBJ1-6|TRBV7-9|NA
CSSSSQSPLHF
>TRBJ2-3|TRBV29-1|NA
CSVVGDRGNPDTQYF
>TRBJ2-5|TRBV5-1|NA
CASSGGQGLAQYF
>TRBJ2-3|TRBV2|NA
CASSERGAGTDTQYF
>TRBJ2-7|TRBV7-9|few
CASSLRTSGIPYEQYF
>TRBJ2-7|TRBV7-9|NA
CASSLEEGGQYF
>TRBJ2-7|TRBV5-5|NA
CASSLQGYEQYF
>TRBJ1-5|TRBV6-1|NA
CASRQSNQPQHF
>TRBJ2-7|TRBV6-5|NA
CASSYSPGQGPYEQYF
>TRBJ2-3|TRBV9|NA
CASSATRGPYTDTQYF
>TRBJ1-5|TRBV2|NA
CASSEYGGDQPQHF
>TRBJ2-3|TRBV7-2|NA
CASSSTRGTDTQYF
>TRBJ2-7|TRBV2|NA
CASSVAREFEQYF
>TRBJ1-4|TRBV6-5|few
CASSFQGTEKLFF
>TRBJ1-5|TRBV19|NA
CASSTRSKAEPQHF
>TRBJ2-1|TRBV14|NA
CASSQGKSGLAGARNEQFF
>TRBJ2-7|TRBV6-1|few
CASSGGLAGPYEQYF
>TRBJ2-1|TRBV10-3|NA
CAISELASSYNEQFF